The 18 T cell receptor beta chains below all came from one sample that was sequenced in a study of T cell changes during pregnancy in multiple sclerosis. Method: immunoSEQ multiplex PCR; TCRdb's copy keeps in-frame clones and lacks some. The sample shows 50,000 or so clones, 80% to 95% of them seen only once. The sample consisted of CD4+ T cells from peripheral blood mononuclear cells, taken after pregnancy. These receptors came from a female donor with multiple sclerosis, enrolled in a pregnancy study.

The rearrangement joins TRBV5-6 to TRBJ2-7, with 14 positions matching TRBD2. CDR3 length: 16 amino acids. Germline CDR1 and CDR2: SGHDT and YYEEEE. Trimming took 3 bases from V and 6 from J; bases not matched to a gene: 8. CDR3 loop: CASSSGTSGSPREQYF. CDR3 DNA: TGTGCCAGCAGCTCCGGGACTAGCGGGAGTCCTCGCGAGCAGTACTTC.

J is TRBJ2-7 and V is TRBV27; 14 bases match TRBD2. The CDR3 contains 17 residues. Germline V lookup: CDR1 MNHEY, CDR2 SMNVEV (reference sequence). J lost 1 base, V lost 5 bases, and 7 bases had no gene match. In DNA form, the CDR3 reads TGTGCCAGCAGTACTACGGGACTAGCGGGAGTGTCCTACGAGCAGTACTTC. It encodes CASSTTGLAGVSYEQYF.

The V and J genes are TRBV7-2 and TRBJ2-5; no reliable D call. V shed 1 base and J shed 1 base, with 10 bases lying between them. The germline CDR1 and CDR2 sequences are SGHTA and FQGNSA. The CDR3 is 15 residues long. CDR3 residues: CASSLGLPSQETQYF. The CDR3 nucleotides read TGTGCCAGCAGCTTAGGGCTACCTAGCCAAGAGACCCAGTACTTC. Filled out from reference TRBV7-2 and TRBJ2-5, the complete variable domain reads GAGVSQSPSNKVTEKGKDVELRCDPISGHTALYWYRQSLGQGLEFLIYFQGNSAPDKSGLPSDRFSAERTGGSVSTLTIQRTQQEDSAVYLCASSLGLPSQETQYFGPGTRLLVL.

The chain is built from TRBV19 and TRBJ1-5; TRBD1 might be the D (6 bases). Germline V lookup: CDR1 LNHDA, CDR2 SQIVND (reference sequence). CDR3 size: 11 residues. Trimming stripped 10 bases from V and 10 bases from J, with 14 bases between. The CDR3 sequence: CATGGGRPQHF. In DNA, the CDR3 is TGTGCCACCGGCGGGGGGCGACCCCAGCATTTT.

V is TRBV29-1 and J is TRBJ2-7; D remains ambiguous. CDR3 size: 11 residues. The germline gives CDR1 SQVTM, CDR2 ANQGSEA. Trimming removed 7 bases at V and 6 bases at J, with 13 bases between. The DNA for the CDR3 is TGCAGCGGGAGATTAGGTGGCGAGCAGTACTTC. Translated: CSGRLGGEQYF.

The gene calls are TRBV19 and TRBJ2-2; D unclear. Germline values: CDR1 LNHDA, CDR2 SQIVND (reference sequence). This CDR3 comprises 12 residues. The germline V and J ends were trimmed by 10 bases and 2 bases, with 8 bases remaining between them. The CDR3 here is CATQSNTGELFF. DNA for the CDR3: TGTGCCACCCAATCCAACACCGGGGAGCTGTTTTTT. Complete variable domain (other parts from reference TRBV19 and TRBJ2-2): DGGITQSPKYLFRKEGQNVTLSCEQNLNHDAMYWYRQDPGQGLRLIYYSQIVNDFQKGDIAEGYSVSREKKESFPLTVTSAQKNPTAFYLCATQSNTGELFFGEGSRLTVL.

The chain carries TRBV28 and TRBJ2-3; TRBD1 agrees at 9 bases. This CDR3 contains 17 residues. Germline V lookup: CDR1 MDHEN, CDR2 SYDVKM. V lost 4 bases and J lost 1; bases outside the gene matches: 9. The CDR3 protein is CASSSTWDREGTDTQYF. The CDR3 DNA is TGTGCCAGCAGTTCAACTTGGGACAGGGAGGGCACAGATACGCAGTATTTT.

The rearrangement joins TRBV19 to TRBJ2-5; D is unresolved. V lost 1 base and J lost 7, with 4 bases in between. Germline CDR1 reads LNHDA; CDR2 reads SQIVND (reference sequence). This CDR3 comprises 11 residues. The CDR3 DNA reads as TGTGCCAGTAGTATAGGCGGGACCCAGTACTTC. It yields the protein CASSIGGTQYF.

This clone came up once. This chain uses TRBV7-3 with TRBJ1-1; 7 bases map to TRBD1. V lost 5 bases and J lost 4; bases outside the gene matches: 7. Per germline, CDR1 SGHTA and CDR2 FQGTGA. This CDR3 is built from 14 residues. The CDR3 sequence is CASSPQGTVTEAFF. In nucleotides, the CDR3 is TGTGCCAGCAGCCCTCAGGGGACAGTCACTGAAGCTTTCTTT.

This clone has just one count. V and J are TRBV5-5 and TRBJ2-3; 9 bases match TRBD2. Germline CDR1 is SGHKS and CDR2 is YYEKEE (reference sequence). This CDR3 region has 16 residues. The V gene end was trimmed by 3 bases and the J gene end by 3 bases; junction bases not matched to a gene: 8. This CDR3 reads CASSSRGGLATDTQYF. The CDR3 nucleotides are TGTGCCAGCAGCTCCCGGGGGGGACTAGCAACAGATACGCAGTATTTT.

The V gene is TRBV27, the J gene TRBJ2-7; 12 positions match TRBD1. Germline CDR1 and CDR2: MNHEY and SMNVEV (reference sequence). The trim removed 2 bases at V and 7 bases at J, leaving 6 bases unmatched. The CDR3 extends over 15 amino acids. CDR3 amino acids: CASSLTRDRGREQYF. The CDR3 coding sequence is TGTGCCAGCAGTTTAACCCGGGACAGGGGGCGTGAGCAGTACTTC.

The rearrangement uses TRBV18 and TRBJ2-7; TRBD1 agrees at 8 bases. J lost 1 base, V lost 2 bases, and 4 bases had no gene match. Looked up from germline, CDR1 is KGHSH and CDR2 is LQKENI. The CDR3 contains 15 residues. CDR3 amino acids: CASSPGQGWSYEQYF. CDR3 sequence (DNA): TGTGCCAGCTCACCAGGACAGGGATGGTCCTACGAGCAGTACTTC. The full variable domain, with the rest looked up from reference TRBV18 and TRBJ2-7, is NAGVMQNPRHLVRRRGQEARLRCSPMKGHSHVYWYRQLPEEGLKFMVYLQKENIIDESGMPKERFSAEFPKEGPSILRIQQVVRGDSAAYFCASSPGQGWSYEQYFGPGTRLTVT.

The chain joins TRBV11-2 to TRBJ2-2; D remains unclear. CDR3 length: 15 amino acids. The V gene lost 1 base and the J gene lost 5 bases, with 11 bases spanning the gap. Germline V gene data show CDR1 as SGHAT and CDR2 as FQNNGV. The CDR3 bases are TGTGCCAGCAGCTTAGGTTCATTTCAAACCGGGGAGCTGTTTTTT. Translation: CASSLGSFQTGELFF.

The CDR3 spells CASSASQGYNSPLHF. As DNA, the CDR3 is TGTGCCAGCAGTGCCTCACAGGGGTATAATTCACCCCTCCACTTT. The V and J genes are TRBV2 and TRBJ1-6, with 7 positions matching TRBD1. CDR1 and CDR2 (germline): SNHLY, FYNNEI. J lost 4 bases, V lost 4 bases, and 4 bases had no gene match. The CDR3 consists of 15 residues.

The chain carries TRBV7-3 and TRBJ2-1, with 10 bases identical to TRBD2. The CDR3 extends over 15 amino acids. The V segment lost 5 bases and the J segment 6 bases; nucleotides outside the gene matches: 7. Germline V gene sequence: CDR1 SGHTA, CDR2 FQGTGA. The CDR3 DNA is TGTGCCAGCAGCCCGCTAGCGGGAGCCCTCAATGAGCAGTTCTTC. Protein sequence: CASSPLAGALNEQFF.

This chain joins TRBV7-6 and TRBJ2-7; 9 nucleotides match TRBD1. Germline CDR1 SGHVS, CDR2 FNYEAQ. CDR3 size: 14 residues. V lost 5 bases to trimming and J lost 7 bases; unmatched junction nucleotides: 9. CDR3 sequence (DNA): TGTGCCAGCAGCCCAGGGACAGGGCGTGAGGAGCAGTACTTC. It is translated as CASSPGTGREEQYF. Complete variable domain (other parts from reference TRBV7-6 and TRBJ2-7): GAGVSQSPRYKVTKRGQDVALRCDPISGHVSLYWYRQALGQGPEFLTYFNYEAQQDKSGLPNDRFSAERPEGSISTLTIQRTEQRDSAMYRCASSPGTGREEQYFGPGTRLTVT.

V gene TRBV13 combines with J gene TRBJ2-3, with 9 bases lining up with TRBD1. The V segment lost 2 bases and the J segment 7 bases; nucleotides outside the gene matches: 4. Germline CDR1 is PRHDT and CDR2 is FYEKMQ (reference sequence). The CDR3 consists of 14 residues. DNA for the CDR3: TGTGCCAGCAGCTTACAGGACAGGGGATATACGCAGTATTTT. Amino acids: CASSLQDRGYTQYF.

The chain uses TRBV7-3 and TRBJ1-6; D is undetermined. The CDR3 consists of 14 residues. CDR1 is SGHTA and CDR2 is FQGTGA in the germline V gene. Trimming left V 1 base short and J 9 bases short, with 10 bases between. The CDR3 nucleotides read TGTGCCAGCAGCTTAAAGGACCGGGGTTCACCCCTCCACTTT. This translates into CASSLKDRGSPLHF.